The present T cell receptor (beta chain) was sequenced within a study of high-grade serous ovarian cancer treatment subgroups. Libraries were prepared by immunoSEQ multiplex PCR; TCRdb keeps only in-frame clonotypes and omits some of them. In the table there are around 37,000 clones, 79% of which are singletons. Tumor samples were obtained before definitive surgery or chemotherapy. This CDR3 spans 14 amino acids. V was trimmed by 4 bases and J by 2 bases, leaving 11 bases between them. From germline, CDR1 is SGHKS and CDR2 YYEKEE (reference sequence). Comments on this clone: Its cognate antigen is unknown.

Findings and limits, study-wide: Tumors within one patient showed repertoire similarity of roughly 0.1 to 0.8.

The J gene is TRBJ2-3, the V gene TRBV5-5, with D unresolved. The TCR originated in a human donor with high-grade serous ovarian cancer. The source material was tumor tissue. The CDR3 protein is CASSLYSTTDTQYF. The CDR3 coding sequence is TGTGCCAGCAGCCTATACTCCACCACAGATACGCAGTATTTT.